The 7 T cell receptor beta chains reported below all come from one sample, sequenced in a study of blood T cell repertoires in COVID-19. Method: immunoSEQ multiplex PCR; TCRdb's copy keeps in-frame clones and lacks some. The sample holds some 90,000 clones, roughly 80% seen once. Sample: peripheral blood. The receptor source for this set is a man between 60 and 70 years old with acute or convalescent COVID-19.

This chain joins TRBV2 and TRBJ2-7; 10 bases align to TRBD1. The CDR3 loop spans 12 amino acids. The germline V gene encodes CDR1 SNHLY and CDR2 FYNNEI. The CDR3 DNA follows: TGTGCGACAGGGGGCATCTCCTACGAGCAGTACTTC. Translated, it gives CATGGISYEQYF.

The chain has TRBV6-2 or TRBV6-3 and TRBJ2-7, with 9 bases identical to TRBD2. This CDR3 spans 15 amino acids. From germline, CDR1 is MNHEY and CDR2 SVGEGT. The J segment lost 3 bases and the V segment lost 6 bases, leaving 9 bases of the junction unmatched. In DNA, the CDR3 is TGTGCCAGCAGCAAGCCGGGACTAGCAAGCTACGAGCAGTACTTC. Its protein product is CASSKPGLASYEQYF.

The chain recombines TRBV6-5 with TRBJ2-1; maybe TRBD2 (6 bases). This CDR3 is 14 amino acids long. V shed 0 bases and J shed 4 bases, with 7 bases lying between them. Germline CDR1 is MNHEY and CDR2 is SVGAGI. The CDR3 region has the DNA TGTGCCAGCAGTTACTCTGCGGGATACAATGAGCAGTTCTTC. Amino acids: CASSYSAGYNEQFF.

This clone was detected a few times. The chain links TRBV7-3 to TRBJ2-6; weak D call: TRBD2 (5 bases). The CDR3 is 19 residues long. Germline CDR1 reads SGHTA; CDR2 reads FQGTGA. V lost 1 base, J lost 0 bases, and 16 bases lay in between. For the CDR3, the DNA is TGTGCCAGCAGCTTAATTAGGTCGGGATCACGCTCTGGGGCCAACGTCCTGACTTTC. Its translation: CASSLIRSGSRSGANVLTF.

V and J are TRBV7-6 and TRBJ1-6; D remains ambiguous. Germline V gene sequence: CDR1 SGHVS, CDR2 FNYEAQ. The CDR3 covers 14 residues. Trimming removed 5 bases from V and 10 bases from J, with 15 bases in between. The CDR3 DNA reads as TGTGCCAGCAGCGAGGGCCCCGTGGGGTCACCCCTCCACTTT. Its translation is CASSEGPVGSPLHF.

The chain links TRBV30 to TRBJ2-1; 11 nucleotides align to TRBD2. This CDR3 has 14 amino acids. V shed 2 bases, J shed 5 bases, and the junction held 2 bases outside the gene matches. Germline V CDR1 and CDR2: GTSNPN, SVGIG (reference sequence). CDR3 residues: CAWSRGLADNEQFF. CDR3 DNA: TGTGCCTGGAGTCGGGGACTAGCGGACAATGAGCAGTTCTTC. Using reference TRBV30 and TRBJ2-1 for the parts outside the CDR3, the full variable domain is SQTIHQWPATLVQPVGSPLSLECTVEGTSNPNLYWYRQAAGRGLQLLFYSVGIGQISSEVPQNLSASRPQDRQFILSSKKLLLSDSGFYLCAWSRGLADNEQFFGPGTRLTVL.

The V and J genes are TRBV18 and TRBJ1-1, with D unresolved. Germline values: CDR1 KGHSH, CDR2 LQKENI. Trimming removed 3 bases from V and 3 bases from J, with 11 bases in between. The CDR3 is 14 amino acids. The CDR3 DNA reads TGTGCCAGCTCACCGCCCGGGTCGGACACTGAAGCTTTCTTT. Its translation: CASSPPGSDTEAFF.